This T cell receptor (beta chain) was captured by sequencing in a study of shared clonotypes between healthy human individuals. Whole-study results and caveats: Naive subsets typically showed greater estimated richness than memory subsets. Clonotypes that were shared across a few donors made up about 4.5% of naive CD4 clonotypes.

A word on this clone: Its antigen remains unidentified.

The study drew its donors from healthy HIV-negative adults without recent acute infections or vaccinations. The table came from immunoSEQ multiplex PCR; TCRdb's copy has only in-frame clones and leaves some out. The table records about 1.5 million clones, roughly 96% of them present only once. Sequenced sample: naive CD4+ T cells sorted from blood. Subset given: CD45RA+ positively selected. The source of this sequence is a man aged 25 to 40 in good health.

Here the CDR3 DNA reads TGTGCCAGCAGTCCTCTCGACAGGCTGAGGGCTTTCTTT. Protein: CASSPLDRLRAFF. This chain uses TRBV27 with TRBJ1-1; a weak D match, TRBD1 (6 bases). V dropped 5 bases and J dropped 11 bases, with 18 bases sitting between them. The CDR3 has 13 residues. The germline V gene encodes CDR1 MNHEY and CDR2 SMNVEV (reference sequence).